The rows below give T cell receptor beta chains drawn from one sample of a study of T cells in Graves' hyperthyroidism and ophthalmopathy. TCRdb re-analysed the multiplex PCR reads in MiXCR, keeping a single row per CDR3 protein. The table lists a few hundred thousand distinct CDR3 sequences, 40% to 55% of them singletons. What was sequenced was peripheral blood or thyroid tissue (not recorded which). These receptors came from a woman under 30 with Graves' hyperthyroidism. Each CDR3 is given with its conserved first and last residue. Each record gives: D gene, clone size, V gene, J gene, CDR3 protein, CDR3 DNA. The D gene is left open where the match is weak. The size of a clone is reported for some rows only, either as once, few or many, or as a class for expanded clones.

-	-	TRBV29-1	TRBJ1-1	CSRGGMNTEAFF	TGCAGCAGGGGGGGGATGAACACTGAAGCTTTCTTT
-	many	TRBV19	TRBJ2-6	CASRGAGANVLTF	TGTGCCAGCCGGGGCGCTGGGGCCAACGTCCTGACTTTC
-	-	TRBV20-1	TRBJ1-1	CSARQGRSAEAFF	TGCAGTGCTAGACAGGGACGGAGCGCTGAAGCTTTCTTT
-	-	TRBV10-3	TRBJ1-6	CAISGGDSPLHF	TGTGCCATCAGTGGTGGGGATTCACCCCTCCACTTT
-	few	TRBV24-1	TRBJ2-5	CATQTLAGTQYF	TGTGCCACCCAGACCCTAGCCGGGACCCAGTACTTC
TRBD1	many	TRBV2	TRBJ1-2	CASASLDRGLRYTF	TGTGCCAGCGCGTCCTTGGACAGGGGGCTTCGCTACACCTTC
TRBD1	few	TRBV7-2	TRBJ1-3	CASSQEGTGTDSGNTIYF	TGTGCCAGCAGCCAAGAAGGTACCGGGACAGACTCTGGAAACACCATATATTTT
-	-	TRBV11-2	TRBJ1-5	CASSLGGAQQPQHF	TGTGCCAGCAGCTTAGGGGGGGCACAGCAGCCCCAGCATTTT
-	-	TRBV12-5	TRBJ1-5	CASGLRGNQPQHF	TGTGCTAGTGGTTTGAGGGGGAATCAGCCCCAGCATTTT
-	many	TRBV12-3/TRBV12-4	TRBJ1-6	CASSHTTSPLHF	TGTGCCAGCAGTCACACCACATCACCCCTCCACTTT
-	-	TRBV20-1	TRBJ1-2	CSARPLGRLAGGYGYTF	TGCAGTGCTAGACCGCTCGGGAGGCTGGCTGGGGGCTATGGCTACACCTTC
TRBD1	many	TRBV3-1	TRBJ1-5	CASSQGQGPQPQHF	TGTGCCAGCAGCCAAGGACAGGGACCACAGCCCCAGCATTTT
TRBD2	-	TRBV12-3/TRBV12-4	TRBJ2-7	CASSGTSGRKTYEQYF	TGTGCCAGCAGTGGGACTAGCGGGAGAAAAACTTACGAGCAGTACTTC
-	-	TRBV3-1	TRBJ1-3	CASRPAFSGNTIYF	TGTGCCAGCAGGCCAGCCTTCTCTGGAAACACCATATATTTT
-	many	TRBV20-1	TRBJ2-7	CSAVGLGDIYEQYF	TGCAGTGCCGTAGGGTTAGGGGATATCTACGAGCAGTACTTC
-	-	TRBV20-1	TRBJ1-5	CSLAGQPNQPQHF	TGCAGTTTGGCAGGACAGCCCAATCAGCCCCAGCATTTT
TRBD2	many	TRBV10-3	TRBJ2-7	CAISEISGSQYEQYF	TGTGCCATCAGTGAAATTAGCGGGAGTCAGTACGAGCAGTACTTC
-	many	TRBV19	TRBJ2-5	CASSIPGRGQETQYF	TGTGCCAGTAGTATACCCGGGCGGGGCCAAGAGACCCAGTACTTC
TRBD2	many	TRBV6-1	TRBJ2-7	CASTPSPSGSREQYF	TGTGCCAGCACACCCTCGCCTAGCGGGAGTCGTGAGCAGTACTTC
TRBD2	few	TRBV28	TRBJ2-5	CASSLPPLAGVRETQYF	TGTGCCAGCAGTTTACCCCCGCTAGCGGGAGTTCGGGAGACCCAGTACTTC
-	many	TRBV27	TRBJ1-5	CASSFGQSPNQPQHF	TGTGCCAGCAGTTTCGGACAGAGCCCCAATCAGCCCCAGCATTTT
TRBD2	-	TRBV29-1	TRBJ2-5	CSVPGLAETQYF	TGCAGCGTTCCGGGACTAGCCGAGACCCAGTACTTC
-	-	TRBV20-1	TRBJ1-4	CSARAPEAELNEKLFF	TGCAGTGCTAGAGCCCCTGAGGCAGAACTTAATGAAAAACTGTTTTTT
-	many	TRBV5-6	TRBJ1-2	CASSSQGSGYTF	TGTGCCAGCAGCTCCCAGGGTTCCGGCTACACCTTC
TRBD1	-	TRBV12-3/TRBV12-4	TRBJ2-7	CASGARTGVQHGDEQYF	TGTGCCAGCGGGGCTAGGACAGGGGTTCAACATGGCGACGAGCAGTACTTC
-	many	TRBV4-3	TRBJ2-7	CASSHRGTYEQYF	TGCGCCAGCAGCCATAGGGGAACCTACGAGCAGTACTTC
-	-	TRBV29-1	TRBJ1-2	CSALGLAGLGGYTF	TGCAGCGCCTTAGGACTAGCGGGGTTAGGTGGCTACACCTTC
-	-	TRBV7-2	TRBJ1-2	CASSPDSRYGHTF	TGTGCCAGCAGCCCGGACAGTCGGTATGGCCACACCTTC
TRBD2	-	TRBV29-1	TRBJ2-2	CRSRLAANTGELFF	TGCAGGTCCAGACTAGCCGCGAACACCGGGGAGCTGTTTTTT
TRBD1	-	TRBV15	TRBJ1-6	CATSRADRGQSYNSPLHF	TGTGCCACCAGCAGAGCCGACAGGGGGCAATCCTATAATTCACCCCTCCACTTT
-	many	TRBV5-8	TRBJ1-5	CASSLIVGGPQHF	TGTGCCAGCAGCTTGATCGTCGGTGGGCCCCAGCATTTT
-	-	TRBV7-9	TRBJ2-5	CASSLAGASDLTGGTQYF	TGTGCCAGCAGCTTGGCAGGGGCTAGCGACTTGACTGGAGGCACCCAGTACTTC
-	-	TRBV2	TRBJ1-2	CASCLGGDRGFGYTF	TGTGCCAGCTGTTTGGGGGGGGATAGGGGTTTTGGCTACACCTTC
TRBD2	-	TRBV24-1	TRBJ2-1	CATRGTSGMSYNELFF	TGTGCCACCAGAGGGACTAGCGGGATGTCCTACAATGAGCTGTTCTTC
-	many	TRBV27	TRBJ2-7	CASSVLASTYEQYF	TGTGCCAGCAGTGTTTTGGCCTCAACCTACGAGCAGTACTTC
TRBD2	-	TRBV7-8	TRBJ2-3	CASSLARSSGSTDTQYF	TGTGCCAGCAGCTTAGCGCGTTCTAGCGGGAGTACAGATACGCAGTATTTT
TRBD1	many	TRBV15	TRBJ1-4	CATSRGGGKANEKLFF	TGTGCCACCAGCAGAGGAGGGGGCAAAGCTAATGAAAAACTGTTTTTT
-	few	TRBV19	TRBJ2-3	CASSLGLADTQYF	TGTGCCAGTAGTTTGGGTTTGGCAGATACGCAGTATTTT
-	-	TRBV7-2	TRBJ1-4	CASSLSGVPGGDEKLFF	TGTGCCAGCAGCTTAAGCGGGGTGCCAGGTGGGGATGAAAAACTGTTTTTT
-	many	TRBV5-1	TRBJ1-6	CASSSGYNSYNSPLHF	TGCGCCAGCAGCTCCGGGTACAACTCCTATAATTCACCCCTCCACTTT
-	once	TRBV20-1	TRBJ1-1	CSARSGSDTEAFF	TGCAGTGCTCGGTCGGGGTCCGACACTGAAGCTTTCTTT
-	once	TRBV19	TRBJ2-5	CASREGNQPQYF	TGTGCCAGTAGAGAAGGCAATCAGCCCCAGTACTTC
TRBD1	-	TRBV6-6	TRBJ2-5	CASSYSNDRGQETQYF	TGTGCCAGCAGTTACTCCAACGACAGGGGGCAAGAGACCCAGTACTTC
-	-	TRBV19	TRBJ1-3	CASSKRPGQETGNTIYF	TGTGCCAGTAGTAAGCGACCGGGACAAGAAACTGGAAACACCATATATTTT
-	-	TRBV20-1	TRBJ1-5	CSARDPGRSNQPRHF	TGCAGTGCTAGAGATCCGGGACGAAGCAATCAGCCCCGGCATTTT
-	many	TRBV20-1	TRBJ1-2	CSATQEGFGYGYTF	TGCAGTGCTACCCAGGAGGGGTTTGGATATGGCTACACCTTC
-	many	TRBV29-1	TRBJ1-2	CSVRGDNRYTF	TGCAGCGTGAGGGGTGACAATCGCTACACCTTC
TRBD2	many	TRBV4-3	TRBJ2-7	CASSQDTGGIGYEQYF	TGCGCCAGCAGCCAAGATACGGGGGGAATCGGCTACGAGCAGTACTTC
-	many	TRBV3-1	TRBJ1-1	CASSQDVTDEAFF	TGTGCCAGCAGCCAAGATGTAACAGATGAAGCTTTCTTT
-	-	TRBV7-8	TRBJ1-5	CASSLGAYQHF	TGTGCCAGCAGCCTGGGGGCGTACCAGCATTTT
TRBD2	many	TRBV29-1	TRBJ2-2	CSVEDGGLPSAGELFF	TGCAGCGTTGAAGATGGGGGACTACCTTCGGCCGGGGAGCTGTTTTTT
-	many	TRBV20-1	TRBJ1-1	CSAAGALGTEAFF	TGCAGTGCCGCAGGGGCATTGGGGACTGAAGCTTTCTTT
-	many	TRBV5-5	TRBJ2-5	CASSPWPQETQYF	TGTGCCAGCAGCCCCTGGCCCCAAGAGACCCAGTACTTC
TRBD2	many	TRBV14	TRBJ2-5	CASSPQGGRKETQYF	TGTGCCAGCAGCCCACAAGGCGGGAGGAAAGAGACCCAGTACTTC
-	many	TRBV7-9	TRBJ1-5	CASSRGAAHSNQPQHF	TGTGCCAGCAGCCGCGGGGCAGCTCATAGCAATCAGCCCCAGCATTTT
-	-	TRBV12-3/TRBV12-4	TRBJ2-7	CASSEGGTPSYEQYF	TGTGCCAGCAGTGAGGGGGGGACGCCCTCCTACGAGCAGTACTTC
-	many	TRBV24-1	TRBJ2-7	CATSESGVKQYF	TGTGCCACCAGTGAATCGGGGGTCAAGCAGTACTTC
-	-	TRBV9	TRBJ1-2	CASSKPSGGGGYTF	TGTGCCAGCAGCAAACCTAGCGGGGGGGGTGGCTACACCTTC